Listed here are 6 T cell receptor beta chains from one sample, sequenced in a study of blood T cell repertoires in COVID-19. Profiled with immunoSEQ multiplex PCR; TCRdb holds only in-frame clones, not every one. Found here are roughly 67,000 clones, 83% of them singletons; the top ten hold less than 8%. The sequenced sample was peripheral blood. The receptors stem from a woman aged 60-75 years with acute or convalescent COVID-19.

This clone was detected only a few times. This chain uses TRBV3-1 (or the pseudogene TRBV3-2) with TRBJ2-7; D might be TRBD1 (5 bases). The V gene lost 2 bases and the J gene lost 4 bases, with 15 bases spanning the gap. The CDR3 is 15 amino acids. Germline CDR1 LGHDT, CDR2 YNNKEL (reference sequence). As DNA, the CDR3 is TGTGCCAGCAGCCAAAGTGGCCAGGGTTTATACGAGCAGTACTTC. As protein: CASSQSGQGLYEQYF.

This rearrangement joins TRBV2 to TRBJ2-2; D might be TRBD2 (6 bases). The CDR3 is 15 amino acids. CDR1 and CDR2 from the germline V gene are SNHLY and FYNNEI. V lost 6 bases to trimming and J lost 1 base, with 12 bases between them. CDR3 residues: CASRREAGNTGELFF. In nucleotides, the CDR3 is TGTGCCAGCAGGCGAGAAGCGGGGAACACCGGGGAGCTGTTTTTT.

The chain joins TRBV19 to TRBJ2-1, with TRBD2 identical over 7 bases. The CDR3 sequence is 17 residues long. The J segment lost 1 base and the V segment lost 6 bases, leaving 12 bases of the junction unmatched. Germline V gene lookup returns CDR1 LNHDA and CDR2 SQIVND (reference sequence). CDR3 bases: TGTGCCAGTAGGGCACCGCGGGGGAGCCCGTCCTACAATGAGCAGTTCTTC. Protein: CASRAPRGSPSYNEQFF.

The table lists this clone with a few counts. The chain has TRBV7-2 and TRBJ1-2; 9 bases are a match to TRBD1. Germline-derived CDR1 and CDR2 are SGHTA and FQGNSA. V gave up 1 base and J gave up 7 bases; unmatched junction bases: 16. CDR3 length: 18 amino acids. The CDR3 DNA follows: TGTGCCAGCAGCTTAGGGGCCACAGGGGGCGCAAATATTCGTGGCTACACCTTC. Translating gives CASSLGATGGANIRGYTF.

The rearrangement joins TRBV9 to TRBJ2-2, with 8 bases identical to TRBD2. V shed 3 bases and J 4 bases; nucleotides not matched to a gene: 8. This CDR3 comprises 16 residues. CDR1 and CDR2 from the germline V gene are SGDLS and YYNGEE. The chain's CDR3 is CASSDLKRGITGELFF. The CDR3 DNA sequence: TGTGCCAGCAGCGACCTTAAGCGGGGGATCACCGGGGAGCTGTTTTTT.

A few counts support this clone. The rearrangement joins TRBV5-1 to TRBJ1-1; D might be TRBD1 (5 bases). Between the trimmed V and J ends, which lost 0 bases and 1 base, there was a span of 7 bases. This CDR3 is built from 14 residues. Germline CDR1 reads SGHRS; CDR2 reads YFSETQ. The CDR3 coding sequence is TGCGCCAGCAGCTTGGCCCAGGGGAACACTGAAGCTTTCTTT. It codes for CASSLAQGNTEAFF. The full variable domain, in which reference TRBV5-1 and TRBJ1-1 provide the parts outside the CDR3, is KAGVTQTPRYLIKTRGQQVTLSCSPISGHRSVSWYQQTPGQGLQFLFEYFSETQRNKGNFPGRFSGRQFSNSRSEMNVSTLELGDSALYLCASSLAQGNTEAFFGQGTRLTVV.